Below are 26 T cell receptor beta chains sequenced from a single sample in a study of blood T cell repertoires in COVID-19. The data were produced by immunoSEQ multiplex PCR, yet TCRdb's version contains in-frame clones alone and is incomplete. There are about 51,000 clones in the sample; less than 90% occur only once, and 1.3% lies in the top ten. Sequences were obtained from peripheral blood. These receptors came from a man aged 55 to 70 with acute or convalescent COVID-19.

V is TRBV9 and J is TRBJ2-7; 10 positions agree with TRBD2. The trim removed 4 bases at V and 3 bases at J, leaving 7 bases unmatched. This CDR3 is 15 amino acids long. The V gene's germline CDR1 is SGDLS and CDR2 YYNGEE. The CDR3: CASSPGTSVNYEQYF. CDR3 DNA: TGTGCCAGCAGCCCCGGGACTAGCGTTAACTACGAGCAGTACTTC.

The CDR3 bases are TGTGCCAGCAGCCTGCCCGGGACTAGCGGGGGGGCCGGGTTACAGTTCTTC. The encoded protein is CASSLPGTSGGAGLQFF. This chain connects TRBV3-1 (or the pseudogene TRBV3-2) to TRBJ2-1, with 16 bases fitting TRBD2. There are 17 residues in the CDR3. Losses at the gene ends were 4 bases for V and 13 bases for J; bases not matched to a gene: 13. Germline assignment: CDR1 LGHDT and CDR2 YNNKEL (reference sequence).

The gene calls are TRBV11-2 and TRBJ1-4; TRBD1 matches at 9 bases. The germline gives CDR1 SGHAT, CDR2 FQNNGV. The CDR3 runs 13 residues. V was clipped by 6 bases and J by 8 bases; unmatched bases: 4. The CDR3 nucleotides are TGTGCCAGCAGACAGGGGGCGGTGGAAAAACTGTTTTTT. Its translation is CASRQGAVEKLFF.

This clone was detected once. The V gene is TRBV7-2, the J gene TRBJ2-7; 9 nucleotides agree with TRBD2. The CDR3 extends over 15 amino acids. Germline loops: CDR1 SGHTA, CDR2 FQGNSA. V shed 5 bases and J 7 bases; nucleotides not matched to a gene: 12. The CDR3 DNA is TGTGCCAGCAGCCCGTTTAGCGGGAGTCGTGGGGAGCAGTACTTC. This sequence encodes CASSPFSGSRGEQYF.

The chain is built from TRBV27 and TRBJ1-2; TRBD1 matches at 12 bases. This CDR3 spans 15 amino acids. V shed 3 bases and J 5 bases; nucleotides not matched to a gene: 4. The germline CDR1 and CDR2 sequences are MNHEY and SMNVEV (reference sequence). The chain's CDR3 is CASSLGQGARYGYTF. The CDR3 coding sequence is TGTGCCAGCAGTTTGGGACAGGGGGCGCGGTATGGCTACACCTTC.

The chain has TRBV4-2 and TRBJ2-7; the match to TRBD1 covers 8 bases. V was clipped by 0 bases and J by 2 bases; unmatched bases: 3. In germline, CDR1 is LGHNA, CDR2 YNFKEQ. The CDR3 is 15 amino acids. CDR3 protein: CASSQERTGTYEQYF. The CDR3 bases are TGTGCCAGCAGCCAAGAACGGACAGGGACCTACGAGCAGTACTTC.

The chain couples TRBV12-5 to TRBJ2-1; D unclear. This CDR3 comprises 14 residues. V was clipped by 0 bases and J by 9 bases, with 12 bases between them. CDR1 and CDR2 from the germline V gene are LGHNT and FRNRAP. The CDR3 loop is CASGLVLDSVEQFF. As DNA, the CDR3 is TGTGCTAGTGGTTTGGTACTTGACTCGGTTGAGCAGTTCTTC.

This chain connects TRBV7-2 to TRBJ2-7; 8 bases line up with TRBD2. The J segment lost 2 bases and the V segment lost 5 bases, leaving 11 bases of the junction unmatched. The CDR3 spans 16 residues. CDR1 and CDR2 (germline): SGHTA, FQGNSA. The CDR3 DNA sequence: TGTGCCAGCAGCCCACAGCCGGGGGGGTATCCCTACGAGCAGTACTTC. Protein sequence: CASSPQPGGYPYEQYF.

The J gene is TRBJ2-2, the V gene TRBV6-5, with D hard to call. From germline, CDR1 is MNHEY and CDR2 SVGAGI. The germline V and J ends were trimmed by 6 bases and 5 bases, with 7 bases remaining between them. This CDR3 comprises 12 residues. CDR3 sequence reads: CASSQLTGELFF. In DNA, the CDR3 is TGTGCCAGCAGCCAACTTACCGGGGAGCTGTTTTTT.

The chain is built from TRBV2 and TRBJ2-4; D perhaps matches TRBD2 (5 bases). This CDR3 has 12 residues. Trimming stripped 7 bases from V and 6 bases from J, with 10 bases between. CDR1 is SNHLY and CDR2 is FYNNEI in the germline V gene. The CDR3 sequence: CASMEDGNIQYF. DNA of the CDR3: TGTGCCAGCATGGAGGATGGAAACATTCAGTACTTC.

Notes on this clone: Other nucleotide sequences from this sample produce the same CDR3. This rearrangement joins TRBV14 to TRBJ2-1, with 7 bases matching TRBD1. Germline loops: CDR1 SGHDN, CDR2 FVKESK. J gave up 1 base and V 3 bases, and 3 bases lay outside the gene matches. CDR3 length: 15 amino acids. This CDR3 reads CASSHRDSSYNEQFF. The CDR3, as DNA: TGTGCCAGCAGCCACCGGGACAGTTCCTACAATGAGCAGTTCTTC.

The chain joins TRBV21-1 to TRBJ2-7; the D call TRBD1 from the table was never checked on the DNA. TRBV21-1 has pseudogene status. The CDR3 is 12 residues long. In nucleotides, the CDR3 is TGTGCCAGCAGGACACAGGGGCACGAGCAGTACTTC. Protein sequence: CASRTQGHEQYF.

The CDR3 DNA reads as TGTGCCAGCAGTCGAGGACAGAAGAATGAAAAACTGTTTTTT. It translates to CASSRGQKNEKLFF. The rearrangement links TRBV28 to TRBJ1-4; a weak D match, TRBD1 (6 bases). Germline loops: CDR1 MDHEN, CDR2 SYDVKM. The ends were cut back, 5 bases at V and 5 bases at J, with 12 bases in the middle. CDR3 size: 14 residues.

This clone was seen once. J is TRBJ2-1 and V is TRBV19; perhaps TRBD2 as D (6 bases). The CDR3 has 14 residues. The germline CDR1 and CDR2 sequences are LNHDA and SQIVND (reference sequence). Trimming left V 6 bases short and J 0 bases short, with 9 bases between. DNA of the CDR3: TGTGCCAGTAGGATTAGCGGCTCCTACAATGAGCAGTTCTTC. Protein sequence: CASRISGSYNEQFF.

This chain joins TRBV2 and TRBJ1-1; D is ambiguous. From germline, CDR1 is SNHLY and CDR2 FYNNEI. CDR3 length: 12 residues. V was cut by 6 bases and J by 6 bases, with 11 bases left in between. The CDR3 DNA reads TGTGCCAGCAGAAGAGGTGGATCTGAAGCTTTCTTT. This translates into CASRRGGSEAFF.

The CDR3, as DNA: TGTGCCAGTAGTATAGATCGGACAGGGGATCAGCCCCAGCATTTT. It translates to CASSIDRTGDQPQHF. This chain links TRBV19 with TRBJ1-5; 9 positions match TRBD1. J gave up 5 bases and V 0 bases, and 2 bases lay outside the gene matches. This CDR3 comprises 15 residues. Germline CDR1 LNHDA, CDR2 SQIVND (reference sequence).

This rearrangement joins TRBV2 to TRBJ1-5, with D unresolved. V was cut by 3 bases and J by 0 bases, with 9 bases left in between. Looked up from germline, CDR1 is SNHLY and CDR2 is FYNNEI. This CDR3 has 15 amino acids. The CDR3: CASSEGSYSNQPQHF. For the CDR3, the DNA is TGTGCCAGCAGTGAGGGGAGTTATAGCAATCAGCCCCAGCATTTT.

The J gene is TRBJ1-4, the V gene TRBV28, with TRBD1 matching 7 bases. CDR3 length equals 14 residues. Germline CDR1 is MDHEN and CDR2 is SYDVKM. J lost 4 bases, V lost 8 bases, and 7 bases had no gene match. The CDR3 sequence is CASLRGWVNEKLFF. The CDR3 nucleotides are TGTGCCAGCCTCAGGGGGTGGGTTAATGAAAAACTGTTTTTT. Variable domain in full (rest from reference TRBV28 and TRBJ1-4): DVKVTQSSRYLVKRTGEKVFLECVQDMDHENMFWYRQDPGLGLRLIYFSYDVKMKEKGDIPEGYSVSREKKERFSLILESASTNQTSMYLCASLRGWVNEKLFFGSGTQLSVL.

This chain links TRBV19 with TRBJ1-5; 9 bases map to TRBD1. The CDR3 is 16 residues long. The junction had 10 bases not matched to a gene; V was cut back by 3 bases and J by 7 bases. Germline assignment: CDR1 LNHDA and CDR2 SQIVND (reference sequence). The CDR3 nucleotides read TGTGCCAGTAGTATCGGGCACAGGGGGCTTGGACAGCCCCAGCATTTT. This sequence encodes CASSIGHRGLGQPQHF.

This chain uses TRBV12-3 or TRBV12-4 with TRBJ1-2; 7 bases are a match to TRBD1. This CDR3 contains 13 residues. The V gene end was trimmed by 2 bases and the J gene end by 11 bases; junction bases not matched to a gene: 8. The CDR3 region is CASSLPGQRVYTF. The DNA of the CDR3 is TGTGCCAGCAGTTTACCGGGACAGCGAGTGTACACCTTC.

This clone has a single count. The chain recombines TRBV6-2 or TRBV6-3 with TRBJ2-7, with a weak D call TRBD2 (6 bases). Trimming took off 2 bases at V and 6 bases at J, with 14 bases between the two ends. Germline V lookup: CDR1 MNHEY, CDR2 SVGEGT. The CDR3 totals 14 residues. The CDR3 reads CASSYTSPRGEQYF. CDR3 bases: TGTGCCAGCAGTTACACTAGCCCCCGGGGCGAGCAGTACTTC.

The rearrangement links TRBV7-9 to TRBJ1-2; 7 nucleotides match TRBD1. The CDR3 spans 16 residues. Germline lookup yields CDR1 SEHNR and CDR2 FQNEAQ (reference sequence). J was trimmed by 8 bases and V by 0 bases; bases with no gene match: 12. The CDR3 nucleotides read TGTGCCAGCAGCTTAGCGAGGCACACAGGGGCGGGCGGCTACACCTTC. As protein: CASSLARHTGAGGYTF.

The chain joins TRBV5-4 to TRBJ2-2, with unresolved D. V was clipped by 1 base and J by 0 bases, with 7 bases between them. The length of the CDR3 is 15 residues. Looked up from germline, CDR1 is SGHNT and CDR2 is YYREEE (reference sequence). The CDR3: CASSLITANTGELFF. The DNA for the CDR3 is TGTGCCAGCAGCTTGATCACAGCGAACACCGGGGAGCTGTTTTTT.

This clone has just one count. This rearrangement joins TRBV5-1 to TRBJ2-3; TRBD1 matches 10 bases. CDR1 SGHRS and CDR2 YFSETQ come from the germline V gene. CDR3 length: 15 residues. V lost 4 bases to trimming and J lost 3 bases; unmatched junction nucleotides: 5. In DNA, the CDR3 is TGCGCCAGCAGCGGATCGGGACAGGGGACAGATACGCAGTATTTT. It yields the protein CASSGSGQGTDTQYF.

The genes are TRBV3-1 (or the pseudogene TRBV3-2) and TRBJ2-7, with 8 positions matching TRBD2. V gave up 1 base and J gave up 3 bases; unmatched junction bases: 8. The germline V gene encodes CDR1 LGHDT and CDR2 YNNKEL (reference sequence). This CDR3 has 16 residues. The CDR3 sequence is CASSQGPLAGLYEQYF. CDR3 DNA sequence: TGTGCCAGCAGCCAAGGACCCCTAGCGGGTCTCTACGAGCAGTACTTC.

The gene calls are TRBV5-1 and TRBJ2-1, with unresolved D. CDR3 length equals 15 residues. CDR1 and CDR2 from the germline V gene are SGHRS and YFSETQ. Trimming stripped 0 bases from V and 4 bases from J, with 11 bases between. CDR3 coding DNA: TGCGCCAGCAGCTTGGCGGCTAGTTGGTACAATGAGCAGTTCTTC. This codes for CASSLAASWYNEQFF.